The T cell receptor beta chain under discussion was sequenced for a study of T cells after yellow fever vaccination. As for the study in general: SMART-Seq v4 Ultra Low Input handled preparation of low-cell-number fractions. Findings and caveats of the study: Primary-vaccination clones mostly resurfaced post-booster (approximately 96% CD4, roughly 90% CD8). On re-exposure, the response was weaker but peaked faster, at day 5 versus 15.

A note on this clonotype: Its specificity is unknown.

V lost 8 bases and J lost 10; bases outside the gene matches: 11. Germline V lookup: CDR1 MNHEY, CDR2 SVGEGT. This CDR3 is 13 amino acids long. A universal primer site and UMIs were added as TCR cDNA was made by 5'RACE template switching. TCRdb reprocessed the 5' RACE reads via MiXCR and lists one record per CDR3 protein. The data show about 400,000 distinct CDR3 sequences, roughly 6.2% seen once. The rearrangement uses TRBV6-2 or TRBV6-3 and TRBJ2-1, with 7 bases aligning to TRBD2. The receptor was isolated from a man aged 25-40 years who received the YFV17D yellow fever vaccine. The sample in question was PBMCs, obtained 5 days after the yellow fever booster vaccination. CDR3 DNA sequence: TGTGCCAGCTACTTGCGGGGGTCGGGGGAGCAGTTCTTC. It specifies CASYLRGSGEQFF.